This is a list of T cell receptor beta chains from one sample in a study of human T cells and chemical hapten exposure. TCRdb itself ran the RACE reads through MiXCR, one entry per CDR3 protein. This table has some 350,000 distinct CDR3 sequences, 5.5% to 8% appearing once. The sample in question was whole blood, obtained in connection with sensitization to the hapten diphenylcyclopropenone (DPC). These receptors were obtained from a woman between 18 and 30 years old with alopecia areata. Some clones in this sample may be carry-over from other donors' samples. CDR3s include the opening cysteine and the closing phenylalanine or tryptophan. The order of the fields is J gene, V gene, D gene, clone size, CDR3 DNA, CDR3 protein. The D gene is left open where the match is weak. For some rows the clone size is stated as once, few or many, or as a class when expanded; others skip it.

J: TRBJ1-4
V: TRBV6-5
D: .
size: .
DNA: TGTGCCAGCAGTTACCCTATCATGCAGGGATCTGAAAAACTGTTTTTT
CDR3: CASSYPIMQGSEKLFF

J: TRBJ1-4
V: TRBV4-3
D: .
size: many
DNA: TGCGCCAGCAGCCAAGGTGGTGCCCAGGATGAAAAACTGTTTTTT
CDR3: CASSQGGAQDEKLFF

J: TRBJ1-2
V: TRBV2
D: TRBD1
size: .
DNA: TGTGCCAGCAAGGGGGACAGTTTCTTCGGCTACACCTTC
CDR3: CASKGDSFFGYTF

J: TRBJ1-5
V: TRBV6-1
D: .
size: few
DNA: TGTGCCAGCAGTGTCAACGCCGGGACGGTGAGCAATCAGCCCCAGCATTTT
CDR3: CASSVNAGTVSNQPQHF

J: TRBJ2-1
V: TRBV12-3/TRBV12-4
D: .
size: few
DNA: TGTGCCAGCAGTTTAGCGCAGGGACCCTCCCGAAATGAGCAGTTCTTC
CDR3: CASSLAQGPSRNEQFF

J: TRBJ2-2
V: TRBV7-3
D: .
size: few
DNA: TGTGCCAGCAGCTTAATTTCGGCGACCGGGGAGCTGTTTTTT
CDR3: CASSLISATGELFF

J: TRBJ2-3
V: TRBV13
D: TRBD2
size: .
DNA: TGTGCCAGCAGCCTGCGACTAGCGCATAGCACAGATACGCAGTATTTT
CDR3: CASSLRLAHSTDTQYF

J: TRBJ1-1
V: TRBV20-1
D: .
size: few
DNA: TGCAGTGCTAGGTGGGGGGCCGAGGAGATCTTT
CDR3: CSARWGAEEIF

J: TRBJ2-7
V: TRBV18
D: .
size: .
DNA: TGTGCCAGCTCGGTGGGACTCCAATCCCACTACGAGCAGTACTTC
CDR3: CASSVGLQSHYEQYF

J: TRBJ2-3
V: TRBV6-6
D: .
size: .
DNA: TGTGCCAGCAGTCATCGACCTCCGCTCACAGATACGCAGTATTTT
CDR3: CASSHRPPLTDTQYF

J: TRBJ1-3
V: TRBV12-3/TRBV12-4
D: .
size: .
DNA: TGTGCCAGCAGTCCCGGACTGGGCGACCTAGACTCTGGAAACACCATATATTTT
CDR3: CASSPGLGDLDSGNTIYF

J: TRBJ2-3
V: TRBV4-3
D: .
size: many
DNA: TGCGCCAGCAGCCAAGGGGCGGATCTGTGGACAGATACGCAGTATTTT
CDR3: CASSQGADLWTDTQYF

J: TRBJ1-4
V: TRBV28
D: TRBD1
size: .
DNA: TGTGCCAGCAGTGTGGACAGGGGGCTCGTTGAAAAACTGTTTTTT
CDR3: CASSVDRGLVEKLFF

J: TRBJ1-2
V: TRBV18
D: .
size: many
DNA: TGTGCCAGCTCACGGGGACGGATTACTAACTATGGCTACACCTTC
CDR3: CASSRGRITNYGYTF

J: TRBJ2-1
V: TRBV20-1
D: TRBD2
size: few
DNA: TGCAGTGCGCAGATGGCGGGGGGGGACAATGAGCAGTTCTTC
CDR3: CSAQMAGGDNEQFF

J: TRBJ2-7
V: TRBV18
D: .
size: .
DNA: TGTGCCAGCTCACCTCTTGAGGGAACCTACGAGCAGTACTTC
CDR3: CASSPLEGTYEQYF

J: TRBJ1-6
V: TRBV18
D: .
size: .
DNA: TGTGCCAGCTCACCAGGGGAATATAATTCACCCCTCCACTTT
CDR3: CASSPGEYNSPLHF

J: TRBJ2-1
V: TRBV20-1
D: TRBD2
size: many
DNA: TGCAGTGCTAGCCCCCAGGCGGGGGGCAATGAGCAGTTCTTC
CDR3: CSASPQAGGNEQFF

J: TRBJ1-5
V: TRBV6-2/TRBV6-3
D: .
size: .
DNA: TGTGCCAGCAGAGAAGGACAGTACAATCAGCCCCAGCATTTT
CDR3: CASREGQYNQPQHF

J: TRBJ2-3
V: TRBV20-1
D: .
size: many
DNA: TGCAGTGCGGATGGGCAGGTACGGACAGATACGCAGTATTTT
CDR3: CSADGQVRTDTQYF

J: TRBJ1-2
V: TRBV20-1
D: .
size: few
DNA: TGCAGTGCTCCCCAGGGGTCCCGTAACTATGGCTACACCTTC
CDR3: CSAPQGSRNYGYTF

J: TRBJ1-1
V: TRBV7-2
D: .
size: .
DNA: TGTGCCAGCAGCTTGCCAAACAGGGATGAAGCTTTCTTT
CDR3: CASSLPNRDEAFF

J: TRBJ1-2
V: TRBV7-2
D: TRBD1
size: many
DNA: TGTGCCAGCAGCATGGGACAGCTCTATGGCTACACCTTC
CDR3: CASSMGQLYGYTF

J: TRBJ1-5
V: TRBV12-3/TRBV12-4
D: .
size: few
DNA: TGTGCCAGCAGGATCCAGGGGATCGGGCAGCCCCAGCATTTT
CDR3: CASRIQGIGQPQHF

J: TRBJ1-2
V: TRBV5-4
D: .
size: few
DNA: TGTGCCAGCAGTACAGGAGGGGAGGATGGCTACACCTTC
CDR3: CASSTGGEDGYTF

J: TRBJ2-3
V: TRBV7-9
D: .
size: many
DNA: TGTGCCAGCACCGGGGGCACAGATACGCAGTATTTT
CDR3: CASTGGTDTQYF

J: TRBJ2-3
V: TRBV7-8
D: TRBD1
size: few
DNA: TGTGCCAGCAGCCCCGAGGGGACAGGGCTTGATACGCAGTATTTT
CDR3: CASSPEGTGLDTQYF

J: TRBJ2-6
V: TRBV4-2
D: .
size: many
DNA: TGTGCCAGCGGCAGGGGCCTCTCTGGGGCCAACGTCCTGACTTTC
CDR3: CASGRGLSGANVLTF

J: TRBJ1-5
V: TRBV4-1
D: .
size: few
DNA: TGCGCCAGCAGCCAAGAAGTTGCTCGGGTGGCTCAGCCCCAGCATTTT
CDR3: CASSQEVARVAQPQHF

J: TRBJ1-3
V: TRBV4-2
D: .
size: many
DNA: TGTGCCAGCAGCCAAGCAGGGTCTGGAAACACCATATATTTT
CDR3: CASSQAGSGNTIYF

J: TRBJ2-7
V: TRBV28
D: .
size: few
DNA: TGTGCCAGCGCTTCCGGGAGCCGGGCAGACGAGCAGTACTTC
CDR3: CASASGSRADEQYF

J: TRBJ2-5
V: TRBV10-3
D: TRBD2
size: many
DNA: TGTGCCATCAGTTCAGCGGGGCCCTCCAAGGAGACCCAGTACTTC
CDR3: CAISSAGPSKETQYF

J: TRBJ1-5
V: TRBV6-2/TRBV6-3
D: .
size: many
DNA: TGTGCCAGCACTCCGGTGGGAGGCTATCAGCCCCAGCATTTT
CDR3: CASTPVGGYQPQHF

J: TRBJ1-5
V: TRBV9
D: .
size: .
DNA: TGTGCCAGCAGCGAATACCCAAATCAGCCCCAGCATTTT
CDR3: CASSEYPNQPQHF

J: TRBJ1-5
V: TRBV7-2
D: .
size: many
DNA: TGTGCCAGCAGCAAAGCAGGTGTAAATCAGCCCCAGCATTTT
CDR3: CASSKAGVNQPQHF

J: TRBJ2-3
V: TRBV6-2/TRBV6-3
D: .
size: many
DNA: TGTGCCAGCAGTAACGGGGATACGCAGTATTTT
CDR3: CASSNGDTQYF

J: TRBJ1-4
V: TRBV6-5
D: TRBD1
size: .
DNA: TGTGCCAGCAGAGAGACAGGGGCTCGCGAAAAACTGTTTTTT
CDR3: CASRETGAREKLFF

J: TRBJ2-1
V: TRBV7-9
D: .
size: .
DNA: TGTGCCAGCAGCTTAGCGCAAGGGAGCTCCTACAATGAGCAGTTCTTC
CDR3: CASSLAQGSSYNEQFF

J: TRBJ2-5
V: TRBV12-3/TRBV12-4
D: .
size: once
DNA: TGTGCCAGCACCAAGGGCAGTCTGCAAGAGACCCAGTACTTC
CDR3: CASTKGSLQETQYF

J: TRBJ2-1
V: TRBV3-1
D: TRBD2
size: many
DNA: TGTGCCAGCAGCCAAGCGATCGTAGCGGGGGATAAGCAGTTCTTC
CDR3: CASSQAIVAGDKQFF